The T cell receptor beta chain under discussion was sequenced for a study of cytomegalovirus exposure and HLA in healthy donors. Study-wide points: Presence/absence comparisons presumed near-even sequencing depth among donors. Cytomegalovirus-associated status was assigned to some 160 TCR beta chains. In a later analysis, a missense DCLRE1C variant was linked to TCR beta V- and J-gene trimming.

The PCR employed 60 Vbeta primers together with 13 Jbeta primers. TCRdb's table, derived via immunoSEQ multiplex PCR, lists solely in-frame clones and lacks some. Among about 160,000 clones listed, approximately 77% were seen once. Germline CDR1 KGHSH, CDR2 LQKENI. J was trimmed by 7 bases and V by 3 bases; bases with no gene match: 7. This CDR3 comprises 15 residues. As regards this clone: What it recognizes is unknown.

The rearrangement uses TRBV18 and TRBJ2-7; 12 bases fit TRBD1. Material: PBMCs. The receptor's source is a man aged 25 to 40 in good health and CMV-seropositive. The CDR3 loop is CASSPRGTGGYEQYF. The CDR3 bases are TGTGCCAGCTCACCGAGAGGGACAGGGGGCTATGAGCAGTACTTC.